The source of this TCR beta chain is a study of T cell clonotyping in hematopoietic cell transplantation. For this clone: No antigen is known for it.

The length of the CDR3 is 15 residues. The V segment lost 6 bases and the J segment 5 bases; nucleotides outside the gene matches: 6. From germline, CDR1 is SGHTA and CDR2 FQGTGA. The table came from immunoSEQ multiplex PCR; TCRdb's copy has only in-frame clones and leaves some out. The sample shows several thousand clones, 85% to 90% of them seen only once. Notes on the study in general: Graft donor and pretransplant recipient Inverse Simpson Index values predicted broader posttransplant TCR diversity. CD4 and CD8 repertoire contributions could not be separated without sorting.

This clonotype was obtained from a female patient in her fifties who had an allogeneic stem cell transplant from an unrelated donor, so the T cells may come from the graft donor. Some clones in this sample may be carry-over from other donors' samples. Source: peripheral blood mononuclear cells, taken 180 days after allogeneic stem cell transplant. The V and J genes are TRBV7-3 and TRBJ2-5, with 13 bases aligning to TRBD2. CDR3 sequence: CASRLTSGGSETQYF. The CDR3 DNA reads TGTGCCAGCAGGTTGACTAGCGGGGGGTCGGAGACCCAGTACTTC. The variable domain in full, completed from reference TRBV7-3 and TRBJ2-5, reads GAGVSQTPSNKVTEKGKYVELRCDPISGHTALYWYRQSLGQGPEFLIYFQGTGAADDSGLPNDRFFAVRPEGSVSTLKIQRTERGDSAVYLCASRLTSGGSETQYFGPGTRLLVL.